This TCR beta chain stems from a study of siplizumab effects on memory and regulatory T cells. The study's findings and limits: A minor fraction of alloreactive clones, and no more, mapped to unstimulated subsets. Siplizumab cultures yielded proliferating Tregs whose suppressive function was not confirmed.

CDR1 and CDR2 (germline): SGDLS, YYNGEE. The CDR3 contains 15 residues. Trimming took 0 bases from V and 10 from J; bases not matched to a gene: 6. Sequencing used immunoSEQ multiplex PCR; TCRdb keeps in-frame clones, though not all of them. The repertoire includes about 50,000 clones, over 85% of them detected once, and 17% sits in the top ten. Comment on this clone: The target antigen is unknown.

Material: CD8+ T cells sorted from blood. The V call is TRBV9, the J call TRBJ2-2; TRBD1 matches at 10 bases. This TCR was recovered from a human donor in good health. The CDR3 DNA follows: TGTGCCAGCAGCGTAGGCGACAGGGGGCGCGAGGAGCTGTTTTTT. This encodes CASSVGDRGREELFF.